A selection of T cell receptor beta chains follows, all from one sample in a study of T cells in Graves' hyperthyroidism and ophthalmopathy. TCRdb passed the multiplex PCR reads through MiXCR, listing each CDR3 protein once. Altogether hundreds of thousands of distinct CDR3 sequences are present, 38% being singletons, with the ten largest covering 7.5% to 9.5%. Material for sequencing was blood. Receptors were obtained from a man between 18 and 29 years old with Graves' hyperthyroidism. CDR3s include the opening cysteine and the closing phenylalanine or tryptophan. A D gene is named only where the DNA matches it firmly. Clone size is shown for a subset of rows, as once, few, many or a class of expanded clone.

j_gene: TRBJ2-7; abundance: NA; d_gene: NA; v_gene: TRBV10-3; CDR3aa: CAISVQNYEQYF; CDR3nt: TGTGCCATCAGTGTGCAGAACTACGAGCAGTACTTC
j_gene: TRBJ1-6; abundance: NA; d_gene: NA; v_gene: TRBV2; CDR3aa: CASSRGMESYNSPLHF; CDR3nt: TGTGCCAGCAGCCGTGGGATGGAGTCCTATAATTCACCCCTCCACTTT
j_gene: TRBJ1-1; abundance: few; d_gene: TRBD1; v_gene: TRBV7-9; CDR3aa: CASSGWTGFGWDTEAFF; CDR3nt: TGTGCCAGCAGCGGTTGGACAGGGTTCGGATGGGACACTGAAGCTTTCTTT
j_gene: TRBJ2-7; abundance: many; d_gene: NA; v_gene: TRBV29-1; CDR3aa: CSALRDGYEQYF; CDR3nt: TGCAGCGCCCTACGGGACGGCTACGAGCAGTACTTC
j_gene: TRBJ2-7; abundance: few; d_gene: TRBD1; v_gene: TRBV7-6; CDR3aa: CASNPTGDRGYEQYF; CDR3nt: TGTGCCAGCAACCCAACTGGGGACAGGGGCTACGAGCAGTACTTC
j_gene: TRBJ2-7; abundance: many; d_gene: NA; v_gene: TRBV29-1; CDR3aa: CSVVLKANIYEQYF; CDR3nt: TGCAGCGTCGTCCTCAAAGCGAACATCTACGAGCAGTACTTC
j_gene: TRBJ1-4; abundance: NA; d_gene: NA; v_gene: TRBV29-1; CDR3aa: CSVDLAGGADEKLFF; CDR3nt: TGCAGCGTTGACCTAGCGGGAGGCGCTGATGAAAAACTGTTTTTT
j_gene: TRBJ1-1; abundance: many; d_gene: NA; v_gene: TRBV12-3/TRBV12-4; CDR3aa: CASNLGLNSEAFF; CDR3nt: TGTGCCAGCAACCTGGGCCTGAACTCTGAAGCTTTCTTT
j_gene: TRBJ2-6; abundance: many; d_gene: TRBD1; v_gene: TRBV9; CDR3aa: CASSVGQGSSGANVLTF; CDR3nt: TGTGCCAGCAGCGTAGGACAGGGCTCCTCTGGGGCCAACGTCCTGACTTTC
j_gene: TRBJ2-5; abundance: NA; d_gene: NA; v_gene: TRBV7-2; CDR3aa: CASSTATGPYGETQYF; CDR3nt: TGTGCCAGCAGCACAGCTACCGGGCCCTACGGAGAGACCCAGTACTTC
j_gene: TRBJ2-5; abundance: NA; d_gene: TRBD2; v_gene: TRBV2; CDR3aa: CASRTLETSGRARKTQYF; CDR3nt: TGTGCCAGCAGGACTTTGGAGACTAGCGGGAGGGCCCGGAAAACCCAGTACTTC
j_gene: TRBJ2-2; abundance: many; d_gene: NA; v_gene: TRBV29-1; CDR3aa: CSVTRGNTGELFF; CDR3nt: TGCAGCGTAACGAGGGGTAACACCGGGGAGCTGTTTTTT
j_gene: TRBJ1-1; abundance: many; d_gene: NA; v_gene: TRBV24-1; CDR3aa: CATSDPPGRYTEAFF; CDR3nt: TGTGCCACCAGTGATCCTCCTGGGCGATACACTGAAGCTTTCTTT
j_gene: TRBJ1-1; abundance: NA; d_gene: NA; v_gene: TRBV19; CDR3aa: CASSFLTRGTEAFF; CDR3nt: TGTGCCAGTAGTTTCCTAACCCGGGGGACTGAAGCTTTCTTT
j_gene: TRBJ1-4; abundance: NA; d_gene: NA; v_gene: TRBV7-2; CDR3aa: CASSYSGDPRNEKLFF; CDR3nt: TGTGCCAGCAGTTACTCAGGAGACCCGAGAAATGAAAAACTGTTTTTT
j_gene: TRBJ2-5; abundance: NA; d_gene: NA; v_gene: TRBV9; CDR3aa: CASSGEQLDPGETQYF; CDR3nt: TGTGCCAGCAGCGGAGAGCAGCTCGATCCAGGGGAGACCCAGTACTTC
j_gene: TRBJ2-7; abundance: NA; d_gene: TRBD2; v_gene: TRBV7-9; CDR3aa: CASSQSQTSGVHEQYF; CDR3nt: TGTGCCAGCAGCCAATCACAGACTAGCGGGGTGCACGAGCAGTACTTC
j_gene: TRBJ2-5; abundance: NA; d_gene: TRBD1; v_gene: TRBV25-1; CDR3aa: CASRIRTGGEETQYF; CDR3nt: TGTGCCAGCCGGATTCGGACAGGGGGGGAAGAGACCCAGTACTTC
j_gene: TRBJ1-1; abundance: few; d_gene: TRBD1; v_gene: TRBV12-3/TRBV12-4; CDR3aa: CASSWDRVESEAFF; CDR3nt: TGTGCCAGCAGTTGGGACAGGGTCGAAAGTGAAGCTTTCTTT
j_gene: TRBJ1-1; abundance: NA; d_gene: NA; v_gene: TRBV5-4; CDR3aa: CASTPTNSLNTEAFF; CDR3nt: TGTGCCAGCACCCCGACGAACAGTCTGAACACTGAAGCTTTCTTT
j_gene: TRBJ2-5; abundance: many; d_gene: TRBD2; v_gene: TRBV7-8; CDR3aa: CASSSRLAGGGKTQYF; CDR3nt: TGTGCCAGCAGCTCGCGACTAGCGGGGGGGGGGAAGACCCAGTACTTC
j_gene: TRBJ2-7; abundance: NA; d_gene: NA; v_gene: TRBV9; CDR3aa: CASSVEASNEQYF; CDR3nt: TGTGCCAGCAGCGTCGAGGCTAGTAACGAGCAGTACTTC
j_gene: TRBJ2-7; abundance: many; d_gene: NA; v_gene: TRBV29-1; CDR3aa: CSVLYRDGRPDEQYF; CDR3nt: TGCAGCGTCCTCTACCGGGACGGAAGACCTGACGAGCAGTACTTC
j_gene: TRBJ2-3; abundance: NA; d_gene: NA; v_gene: TRBV24-1; CDR3aa: CATSAGTYYTDTQYF; CDR3nt: TGTGCCACCAGTGCAGGGACCTATTACACGGATACGCAGTATTTT
j_gene: TRBJ2-5; abundance: many; d_gene: NA; v_gene: TRBV12-3/TRBV12-4; CDR3aa: CASSWTAQETQYF; CDR3nt: TGTGCCAGCAGTTGGACGGCCCAAGAGACCCAGTACTTC
j_gene: TRBJ1-1; abundance: many; d_gene: TRBD1; v_gene: TRBV25-1; CDR3aa: CASSETGGFPEAFF; CDR3nt: TGTGCCAGCAGTGAGACAGGGGGCTTTCCTGAAGCTTTCTTT
j_gene: TRBJ1-1; abundance: many; d_gene: NA; v_gene: TRBV2; CDR3aa: CASSGAEAFF; CDR3nt: TGTGCCAGCAGTGGGGCTGAAGCTTTCTTT
j_gene: TRBJ1-5; abundance: NA; d_gene: TRBD1; v_gene: TRBV10-3; CDR3aa: CAISAGDRGLETQHF; CDR3nt: TGTGCCATCAGCGCCGGGGACAGGGGGCTTGAGACCCAGCATTTT
j_gene: TRBJ2-7; abundance: NA; d_gene: NA; v_gene: TRBV9; CDR3aa: CASNPRPGGQQYF; CDR3nt: TGTGCCAGCAACCCCCGCCCGGGTGGGCAGCAGTACTTC
j_gene: TRBJ2-6; abundance: NA; d_gene: TRBD1; v_gene: TRBV19; CDR3aa: CASGQGLYSGANVLTF; CDR3nt: TGTGCCAGCGGACAGGGCCTTTACTCTGGGGCCAACGTCCTGACTTTC
j_gene: TRBJ1-1; abundance: few; d_gene: NA; v_gene: TRBV19; CDR3aa: CASSTRGINTEAFF; CDR3nt: TGTGCCAGTAGTACCCGGGGTATCAACACTGAAGCTTTCTTT
j_gene: TRBJ2-5; abundance: NA; d_gene: NA; v_gene: TRBV11-2; CDR3aa: CASSSLLEAQYF; CDR3nt: TGTGCCAGCAGCAGTCTGCTAGAGGCCCAGTACTTC
j_gene: TRBJ1-5; abundance: many; d_gene: NA; v_gene: TRBV2; CDR3aa: CASQKEQGKEQPQHF; CDR3nt: TGTGCCAGCCAAAAAGAACAGGGAAAAGAACAGCCCCAGCATTTT
j_gene: TRBJ1-2; abundance: many; d_gene: NA; v_gene: TRBV9; CDR3aa: CASSGAPGVRGYTF; CDR3nt: TGTGCCAGCAGCGGGGCTCCGGGGGTGCGAGGCTACACCTTC
j_gene: TRBJ2-7; abundance: many; d_gene: NA; v_gene: TRBV19; CDR3aa: CASSISGGTYEQYF; CDR3nt: TGTGCCAGTAGTATCTCAGGGGGGACCTACGAGCAGTACTTC
j_gene: TRBJ2-5; abundance: few; d_gene: NA; v_gene: TRBV7-8; CDR3aa: CASKVGVGTQYF; CDR3nt: TGTGCCAGCAAGGTGGGAGTGGGGACCCAGTACTTC
j_gene: TRBJ2-5; abundance: NA; d_gene: TRBD1; v_gene: TRBV12-3/TRBV12-4; CDR3aa: CASRPDRAETQYF; CDR3nt: TGTGCCAGCAGGCCAGACAGGGCCGAGACCCAGTACTTC
j_gene: TRBJ2-2; abundance: NA; d_gene: NA; v_gene: TRBV2; CDR3aa: CASSSLEARGAGELFF; CDR3nt: TGTGCCAGCAGCTCCCTCGAGGCCAGAGGGGCCGGGGAGCTGTTTTTT
j_gene: TRBJ1-5; abundance: many; d_gene: TRBD1; v_gene: TRBV6-6; CDR3aa: CASSYGQGGQPQHF; CDR3nt: TGTGCCAGCAGTTACGGACAGGGAGGTCAGCCCCAGCATTTT
j_gene: TRBJ1-1; abundance: NA; d_gene: TRBD1; v_gene: TRBV7-9; CDR3aa: CASSGGQDRYRTEAFF; CDR3nt: TGTGCCAGCAGCGGCGGACAGGACCGCTACAGAACTGAAGCTTTCTTT
j_gene: TRBJ2-7; abundance: NA; d_gene: NA; v_gene: TRBV12-3/TRBV12-4; CDR3aa: CASSSAERLGAASYEQYF; CDR3nt: TGTGCCAGCAGTTCAGCGGAACGACTTGGGGCGGCCTCCTACGAGCAGTACTTC
j_gene: TRBJ1-1; abundance: NA; d_gene: NA; v_gene: TRBV20-1; CDR3aa: CSAMPGNMNTEAFF; CDR3nt: TGCAGTGCTATGCCAGGGAACATGAACACTGAAGCTTTCTTT
j_gene: TRBJ2-2; abundance: NA; d_gene: NA; v_gene: TRBV5-1; CDR3aa: CASSLVPRELFF; CDR3nt: TGCGCCAGCAGCTTGGTCCCCCGGGAGCTGTTTTTT
j_gene: TRBJ2-5; abundance: NA; d_gene: NA; v_gene: TRBV5-1; CDR3aa: CASSLNSGGEETQYF; CDR3nt: TGCGCCAGCAGCTTGAATAGCGGTGGGGAGGAGACCCAGTACTTC
j_gene: TRBJ1-6; abundance: many; d_gene: NA; v_gene: TRBV19; CDR3aa: CATTSGKYNSPLHF; CDR3nt: TGTGCCACGACCTCAGGGAAATATAATTCACCCCTCCACTTT
j_gene: TRBJ2-2; abundance: few; d_gene: NA; v_gene: TRBV14; CDR3aa: CASSQHIDTGELFF; CDR3nt: TGTGCCAGCAGCCAACACATAGACACCGGGGAGCTGTTTTTT
j_gene: TRBJ1-5; abundance: few; d_gene: TRBD1; v_gene: TRBV20-1; CDR3aa: CSARHQGASGFNQPQHF; CDR3nt: TGCAGTGCTAGACACCAGGGGGCGAGTGGGTTCAATCAGCCCCAGCATTTT
j_gene: TRBJ1-1; abundance: many; d_gene: TRBD1; v_gene: TRBV19; CDR3aa: CASSSPDRVGTEAFF; CDR3nt: TGTGCCAGTAGTAGCCCCGACAGGGTAGGCACTGAAGCTTTCTTT
j_gene: TRBJ2-6; abundance: NA; d_gene: NA; v_gene: TRBV19; CDR3aa: CAVIRTDAEAF; CDR3nt: TGTGCCGTGATAAGGACCGACGCTGAAGCTTTC
j_gene: TRBJ1-3; abundance: few; d_gene: TRBD1; v_gene: TRBV6-6; CDR3aa: CASSANYRGLNTIYF; CDR3nt: TGTGCCAGCAGTGCCAATTACAGGGGGCTCAACACCATATATTTT
j_gene: TRBJ1-6; abundance: NA; d_gene: TRBD1; v_gene: TRBV5-8; CDR3aa: CASSLAGGTYNSPLHF; CDR3nt: TGTGCCAGCAGCTTGGCAGGGGGAACCTATAATTCACCCCTCCACTTT
j_gene: TRBJ1-6; abundance: few; d_gene: NA; v_gene: TRBV25-1; CDR3aa: CASSYIGPALLNSPLHF; CDR3nt: TGTGCCAGCAGTTACATCGGGCCCGCTCTGCTCAATTCACCCCTCCACTTT
j_gene: TRBJ2-7; abundance: NA; d_gene: NA; v_gene: TRBV6-1; CDR3aa: CASSQYRQVSYEQYF; CDR3nt: TGTGCCAGCAGCCAATATAGACAGGTATCCTACGAGCAGTACTTC
j_gene: TRBJ1-1; abundance: NA; d_gene: NA; v_gene: TRBV5-4; CDR3aa: CASSLAGPQNTEAFF; CDR3nt: TGTGCCAGCAGCTTGGCGGGGCCCCAGAACACTGAAGCTTTCTTT
j_gene: TRBJ1-1; abundance: many; d_gene: NA; v_gene: TRBV29-1; CDR3aa: CSAVVGNTEAFF; CDR3nt: TGCAGCGCCGTAGTCGGGAACACTGAAGCTTTCTTT
j_gene: TRBJ1-2; abundance: NA; d_gene: TRBD1; v_gene: TRBV25-1; CDR3aa: CARVVTGQGYGYTF; CDR3nt: TGTGCTAGAGTGGTGACAGGGCAAGGCTATGGCTACACCTTC